Sequencing of this T cell receptor beta chain was carried out in a study of control samples from healthy donors and cancer patients. Sequencing was performed with immunoSEQ multiplex PCR; in TCRdb, only in-frame clones are kept and a portion is missing. This sample carries roughly 80,000 clones, about 90% of them seen once, and the ten largest clones take 1.5% to 2%. The trim removed 4 bases at V and 1 base at J, leaving 8 bases unmatched. Germline V lookup: CDR1 SGHAT, CDR2 FQNNGV. CDR3 length equals 16 residues. This clone was picked up one time. The origin of this receptor is a woman aged 60-70 years with head and neck cancer. This chain connects TRBV11-2 to TRBJ2-7; TRBD1 aligns across 9 bases. Sequencing was carried out using PBMCs. Here the CDR3 DNA reads TGTGCCAGCAGCTACGGGTTGGGGACAGGGTCCTACGAGCAGTACTTC. Protein: CASSYGLGTGSYEQYF.